The 21 T cell receptor beta chains reported below all come from one sample, sequenced in a study of T cells in Graves' hyperthyroidism and ophthalmopathy. Amplified TCR beta CDR3 regions came from RNA transcripts. The HTBI primer set drove a first-round RT-PCR of the TCR CDR3. Via MiXCR, TCRdb re-called the multiplex PCR reads, giving one row per CDR3 protein. The sample carries fewer than 400,000 distinct CDR3 sequences, roughly 25% recorded once. The material sequenced was blood. The receptors come from a man aged 45-65 years with Graves' hyperthyroidism.

In this sample, this clonotype turned up a few times. The V call is TRBV2, the J call TRBJ2-5; D is possibly TRBD1 or TRBD2 (5 bases each). CDR3 length equals 14 residues. CDR1 is SNHLY, CDR2 FYNNEI, per germline. The V and J ends lost 6 bases and 7 bases respectively, with 18 bases between them. For the CDR3, the DNA is TGTGCCAGCAGAGGGGTAGAGGGCCGGGCGACCCAGTACTTC. Protein sequence: CASRGVEGRATQYF.

This clonotype was picked up many times. The gene calls are TRBV28 and TRBJ1-1; D ambiguous. Trimming pared 2 bases from V and 11 bases from J, leaving 12 bases between. This CDR3 has 12 amino acids. Germline V lookup: CDR1 MDHEN, CDR2 SYDVKM. CDR3 amino acids: CASSLTAEWAFF. In nucleotides, the CDR3 is TGTGCCAGCAGTTTAACGGCCGAATGGGCTTTCTTT.

This chain joins TRBV6-5 and TRBJ1-1; TRBD1 aligns across 7 bases. Trimming removed 2 bases from V and 4 bases from J; junction bases left unmatched: 10. Germline V gene lookup returns CDR1 MNHEY and CDR2 SVGAGI. There are 16 residues in the CDR3. DNA for the CDR3: TGTGCCAGCAGTTACCGAAGGGGACAGCTTGCCACTGAAGCTTTCTTT. Its protein product is CASSYRRGQLATEAFF.

The J gene is TRBJ2-7, the V gene TRBV29-1; 7 bases map to TRBD1. There are 13 residues in the CDR3. V lost 5 bases to trimming and J lost 6 bases; unmatched junction nucleotides: 10. The V gene's germline CDR1 is SQVTM and CDR2 ANQGSEA. DNA for the CDR3: TGCAGCGTTCGTGTAGGGGGCTTGGGCGAGCAGTACTTC. Amino acids: CSVRVGGLGEQYF.

This clonotype was observed many times. The genes are TRBV12-3 or TRBV12-4 and TRBJ1-1, with 9 nucleotides matching TRBD1. With V trimmed by 6 bases and J by 6 bases, 8 bases remained unmatched. The CDR3 sequence is 14 residues long. The chain's CDR3 is CASRPTGGMAEAFF. The CDR3 DNA sequence: TGTGCCAGCAGGCCGACAGGGGGAATGGCTGAAGCTTTCTTT.

This clonotype was observed many times. This chain uses TRBV7-8 with TRBJ2-2; TRBD2 is a possible D gene (6 bases). The CDR3 totals 16 residues. Trimming removed 1 base from V and 4 bases from J, with 13 bases in between. Germline V CDR1 and CDR2: SGHVS, FQNEAQ. In nucleotides, the CDR3 is TGTGCCAGCAGCTTAGTCGGGGGTAGCGGCACCGGGGAGCTGTTTTTT. Its protein is CASSLVGGSGTGELFF.

V gene TRBV2 combines with J gene TRBJ2-7; TRBD1 matches at 10 bases. With 2 bases clipped from V and 3 bases from J, the junction kept 10 bases outside the gene matches. This CDR3 has 17 amino acids. CDR1 and CDR2 from the germline V gene are SNHLY and FYNNEI. The CDR3 sequence: CASSETGRTGGFYEQYF. The CDR3 bases are TGTGCCAGCAGTGAAACCGGGAGGACAGGGGGATTCTACGAGCAGTACTTC.

The chain recombines TRBV19 with TRBJ2-6, with D tentatively TRBD2 (5 bases). The V gene lost 8 bases and the J gene lost 2 bases, with 16 bases spanning the gap. The CDR3 length is 16 residues. From germline, CDR1 is LNHDA and CDR2 SQIVND (reference sequence). CDR3 coding DNA: TGTGCCAGTGAGGAGGTTGCTGGTCCTGGGGCCAACGTCCTGACTTTC. Protein product: CASEEVAGPGANVLTF.

This chain connects TRBV18 to TRBJ2-1; 7 nucleotides match TRBD2. The CDR3 loop spans 15 amino acids. J lost 2 bases, V lost 3 bases, and 4 bases had no gene match. CDR1 KGHSH and CDR2 LQKENI come from the germline V gene. The DNA for the CDR3 is TGTGCCAGCTCACCGGGAGGGGCGGCCTACAATGAGCAGTTCTTC. Its translation: CASSPGGAAYNEQFF.

Note on this clonotype: Just one base apart from a much larger clone, this may be a read error. V and J are TRBV30 and TRBJ2-1, with 8 positions matching TRBD1. The length of the CDR3 is 15 residues. Germline V gives CDR1 GTSNPN, CDR2 SVGIG (reference sequence). The CDR3 sequence: CAWSVGTGQYNDQFF. The CDR3 DNA is TGTGCCTGGAGTGTAGGGACAGGACAATACAATGATCAGTTCTTC.

The genes are TRBV5-1 and TRBJ2-5, with 7 bases fitting TRBD2. The germline gives CDR1 SGHRS, CDR2 YFSETQ. The CDR3 covers 15 residues. After removal of 2 bases from V and 2 bases from J, the junction contained 6 bases not matched to a gene. The CDR3 region has the DNA TGCGCCAGCAGCTTAGCGGGATATTTACAAGAGACCCAGTACTTC. It yields the protein CASSLAGYLQETQYF.

The chain links TRBV5-1 to TRBJ2-7; D may match TRBD1 or TRBD2 (5 bases each). V was pared by 0 bases and J by 6 bases, with 19 bases between. Germline CDR1 and CDR2: SGHRS and YFSETQ. This CDR3 region has 16 residues. CDR3 sequence reads: CASSLDGAGRRVEQYF. Here the CDR3 DNA reads TGCGCCAGCAGCTTGGACGGGGCTGGACGTCGGGTCGAGCAGTACTTC.

This clonotype was detected many times. The chain is built from TRBV7-8 and TRBJ1-1; tentative D call: TRBD1 (5 bases). Germline-derived CDR1 and CDR2 are SGHVS and FQNEAQ. This CDR3 is built from 17 residues. V shed 5 bases and J shed 3 bases, with 22 bases lying between them. As DNA, the CDR3 is TGTGCCAGCAGCCCCCGAAGGGGAATCACCTCCCACACTGAAGCTTTCTTT. Translation: CASSPRRGITSHTEAFF.

This clonotype was counted at least ten times. The V call is TRBV27, the J call TRBJ2-7; D ambiguous. The CDR3 is made up of 13 amino acids. Trimming removed 5 bases from V and 0 bases from J, with 8 bases in between. CDR1 is MNHEY and CDR2 is SMNVEV in the germline V gene (reference sequence). As DNA, the CDR3 is TGTGCCAGCAGTGAGAGGAGCTCCTACGAGCAGTACTTC. The encoded protein is CASSERSSYEQYF.

With regard to this clonotype: This clone may be a read error of a much larger clone one base away. V usage is TRBV11-1 and J usage is TRBJ2-1; D gene unclear. This CDR3 has 14 residues. CDR1 SGHAT and CDR2 FQDESV come from the germline V gene (reference sequence). Trimming stripped 4 bases from V and 5 bases from J, with 12 bases between. The DNA of the CDR3 is TGTGCCAGCAGCTCAGATTTGGCAGACAATGAGCAGTTCTTC. Translated, it gives CASSSDLADNEQFF.

V is TRBV2 and J is TRBJ2-5; 9 positions match TRBD1. Unmatched junction bases numbered 8, after V lost 7 bases and J lost 2 bases. This CDR3 is 15 amino acids long. Germline V gives CDR1 SNHLY, CDR2 FYNNEI. CDR3 nucleotide sequence: TGTGCCAGCAAATCCGGGACAGGGAGGCAAGAGACCCAGTACTTC. Protein product: CASKSGTGRQETQYF. The whole variable domain, filled in from reference TRBV2 and TRBJ2-5, reads EPEVTQTPSHQVTQMGQEVILRCVPISNHLYFYWYRQILGQKVEFLVSFYNNEISEKSEIFDDQFSVERPDGSNFTLKIRSTKLEDSAMYFCASKSGTGRQETQYFGPGTRLLVL.

J is TRBJ2-7 and V is TRBV18, with 11 bases lining up with TRBD1. Trimming cost V 3 bases and J 6 bases; bases outside gene matches: 7. The CDR3 is 15 residues long. CDR1 KGHSH and CDR2 LQKENI come from the germline V gene. CDR3 coding DNA: TGTGCCAGCTCACCTTGGGACAGGGGGACCGGCGAGCAGTACTTC. The encoded protein is CASSPWDRGTGEQYF.

This clonotype has ten or more counts. The rearrangement uses TRBV2 and TRBJ2-5; D is ambiguous. Trimming shortened V by 8 bases and J by 2 bases, and 12 bases separated the two germline ends. The CDR3 is made up of 13 amino acids. Germline loops: CDR1 SNHLY, CDR2 FYNNEI. The CDR3 DNA follows: TGTGCCAGCCGCCGACGCAATCAAGAGACCCAGTACTTC. This codes for CASRRRNQETQYF.

This clonotype was found a few times. This sequence joins TRBV29-1 and TRBJ2-7, with TRBD1 as a possible D gene (6 bases). V lost 5 bases, J lost 5 bases, and 13 bases lay in between. CDR1 and CDR2 from the germline V gene are SQVTM and ANQGSEA. This CDR3 contains 12 residues. The CDR3 loop is CSVRTDFDEQYF. CDR3 in DNA: TGCAGCGTTAGGACAGACTTCGACGAGCAGTACTTC.

In the case of this clonotype: A much larger clone is a single base away; this may be a read error. The V call is TRBV11-2, the J call TRBJ2-3; a possible D gene is TRBD1 (6 bases). Germline V gene sequence: CDR1 SGHAT, CDR2 FQNNGV. This CDR3 region has 14 residues. CDR3 region: CASSPPRGPETQYF. The CDR3, as DNA: TGTGCCAGCAGCCCCCCCAGGGGACCAGAGACGCAGTATTTT.

The chain links TRBV3-1 to TRBJ1-1; 9 nucleotides line up with TRBD1. V gave up 3 bases and J gave up 1 base; unmatched junction bases: 6. This CDR3 region has 16 residues. Germline loops: CDR1 LGHDT, CDR2 YNNKEL (reference sequence). The CDR3 protein is CASSHSDRGENTEAFF. CDR3 DNA sequence: TGTGCCAGCAGCCACTCGGACAGGGGAGAGAACACTGAAGCTTTCTTT.